This entry lists 22 T cell receptor beta chains sequenced from one sample in a study of cytomegalovirus exposure and HLA in healthy donors. The PCR ran on 60 Vbeta and 13 Jbeta primers. Using immunoSEQ multiplex PCR, the repertoire was profiled, and TCRdb retains in-frame clones only, with some absent. The data show some 140,000 clones, roughly four fifths seen once. Material: PBMCs. These receptors were obtained from a man younger than 45 in good health and CMV-seronegative.

The chain links TRBV5-1 to TRBJ1-2; D gene uncertain. The CDR3 contains 15 residues. CDR1 is SGHRS, CDR2 YFSETQ, per germline. Between the trimmed V and J ends, which lost 4 bases and 14 bases, there was a span of 27 bases. The chain's CDR3 is CASSAAVEAGAEATF. DNA of the CDR3: TGCGCCAGCAGCGCGGCGGTGGAGGCCGGTGCTGAGGCGACCTTC.

This chain uses TRBV5-4 with TRBJ2-1; 11 bases align to TRBD2. There are 14 residues in the CDR3. Germline V gene data show CDR1 as SGHNT and CDR2 as YYREEE (reference sequence). V trimming: 4 bases; J trimming: 8 bases; junction bases outside the gene matches: 5. This CDR3 is CASSPGTSGYEQFF. The CDR3 nucleotides are TGTGCCAGCAGCCCCGGGACTAGCGGCTATGAGCAGTTCTTC. The variable domain in full, with the rest retrieved from reference TRBV5-4 and TRBJ2-1, is ETGVTQSPTHLIKTRGQQVTLRCSSQSGHNTVSWYQQALGQGPQFIFQYYREEENGRGNFPPRFSGLQFPNYSSELNVNALELDDSALYLCASSPGTSGYEQFFGPGTRLTVL.

J is TRBJ2-1 and V is TRBV10-1; 9 positions match TRBD1. V was pared by 2 bases and J by 7 bases, with 12 bases of the junction left unmatched. CDR1 and CDR2 (germline): WNHNN, SYGVQD (reference sequence). CDR3 length equals 17 residues. Here the CDR3 DNA reads TGCGCCAGCAGTGAGCAAGTCCCGGGACAGGGACGGAATGAGCAGTTCTTC. Translation: CASSEQVPGQGRNEQFF.

The genes are TRBV7-2 and TRBJ2-2, with D maybe TRBD1 (5 bases). Germline assignment: CDR1 SGHTA and CDR2 FQGNSA. Deletions cut 0 bases from V and 1 base from J, with 21 bases between. The CDR3 is 20 amino acids. Here the CDR3 DNA reads TGTGCCAGCAGCTTAGCTAACGTTCCGTTGCAGGGCTGGAACACCGGGGAGCTGTTTTTT. It encodes CASSLANVPLQGWNTGELFF.

The chain links TRBV27 to TRBJ2-1; 8 bases match TRBD1. The CDR3 spans 16 residues. Germline loops: CDR1 MNHEY, CDR2 SMNVEV (reference sequence). With 1 base clipped from V and 2 bases from J, the junction kept 4 bases outside the gene matches. CDR3 sequence reads: CASSLYGTGTYNEQFF. CDR3 DNA: TGTGCCAGCAGTTTATATGGGACAGGCACCTACAATGAGCAGTTCTTC.

The V gene is TRBV25-1, the J gene TRBJ1-1; TRBD1 matches 9 bases. The junction had 5 bases not matched to a gene; V was cut back by 0 bases and J by 3 bases. CDR3 length equals 16 residues. Germline V lookup: CDR1 MGHDK, CDR2 SYGVNS. CDR3 protein: CASSEYSGTGYTEAFF. CDR3 nucleotide sequence: TGTGCCAGCAGTGAATATAGCGGGACAGGGTACACTGAAGCTTTCTTT.

This clone has only a few counts. This chain uses TRBV18 with TRBJ1-5, with TRBD1 matching 10 bases. Germline V gene lookup returns CDR1 KGHSH and CDR2 LQKENI. J lost 5 bases, V lost 6 bases, and 4 bases had no gene match. The length of the CDR3 is 14 residues. Here the CDR3 reads CASSRGTGDQPQHF. The CDR3, as DNA: TGTGCCAGCTCCAGAGGGACAGGGGATCAGCCCCAGCATTTT.

The CDR3 region is CSVLDRANYGYTF. In nucleotides, the CDR3 is TGCAGCGTTCTTGACAGGGCTAACTATGGCTACACCTTC. The rearrangement joins TRBV29-1 to TRBJ1-2; 7 nucleotides match TRBD1. The CDR3 runs to 13 residues. Germline lookup yields CDR1 SQVTM and CDR2 ANQGSEA. Unmatched junction bases numbered 3, after V lost 5 bases and J lost 0 bases.

On this clone itself: One junction end disagrees with the germline gene, perhaps due to a read error. DNA of the CDR3: TGTGCCAGCAGCCTCAACGCCGGGACTATCTCCTTC. It codes for CASSLNAGTISF. J is TRBJ2-7 and V is TRBV9; 7 nucleotides agree with TRBD2. Germline lookup yields CDR1 SGDLS and CDR2 YYNGEE. This CDR3 spans 12 amino acids.

This chain uses TRBV15 with TRBJ2-5; 8 bases agree with TRBD1. The V and J ends lost 1 base and 5 bases, in that order; junction bases with no gene match: 9. Per the germline V gene, CDR1 is LNHNV and CDR2 is YYDKDF (reference sequence). This CDR3 has 16 residues. The CDR3 sequence: CATSRGGRGRDETQYF. The CDR3 nucleotides are TGTGCCACCAGCAGAGGAGGCAGGGGGCGCGATGAGACCCAGTACTTC.

The V and J genes are TRBV28 and TRBJ2-5; D may be TRBD1 (5 bases). V lost 2 bases to trimming and J lost 3 bases, with 7 bases between them. CDR1 and CDR2 from the germline V gene are MDHEN and SYDVKM. The CDR3 is made up of 13 amino acids. CDR3 sequence (DNA): TGTGCCAGCAGTTTAGGGGCAGAAGAGACCCAGTACTTC. Its protein is CASSLGAEETQYF.

CDR3 loop: CASSYSGTGNTEAFF. DNA of the CDR3: TGTGCCAGCAGTTACTCAGGGACAGGGAACACTGAAGCTTTCTTT. V usage is TRBV6-5 and J usage is TRBJ1-1; 8 nucleotides align to TRBD1. The CDR3 spans 15 residues. J was trimmed by 1 base and V by 0 bases; bases with no gene match: 1. Germline V gene sequence: CDR1 MNHEY, CDR2 SVGAGI.

The V and J genes are TRBV15 and TRBJ1-5, with D tentatively TRBD1 (5 bases). The V and J ends lost 5 bases and 0 bases respectively, with 20 bases between them. Germline assignment: CDR1 LNHNV and CDR2 YYDKDF (reference sequence). This CDR3 region has 18 residues. CDR3 region: CATSPRPPGEYSNQPQHF. CDR3 nucleotides: TGTGCCACCAGCCCTCGACCCCCGGGGGAATATAGCAATCAGCCCCAGCATTTT. Full variable domain (outside the CDR3, taken from reference TRBV15 and TRBJ1-5): DAMVIQNPRYQVTQFGKPVTLSCSQTLNHNVMYWYQQKSSQAPKLLFHYYDKDFNNEADTPDNFQSRRPNTSFCFLDIRSPGLGDTAMYLCATSPRPPGEYSNQPQHFGDGTRLSIL.

The CDR3 loop reads CASSNTDLVSEKLFF. CDR3 DNA: TGTGCCAGCAGCAACACGGACTTAGTTTCTGAAAAACTGTTTTTT. V usage is TRBV7-8 and J usage is TRBJ1-4, with D uncertain. This CDR3 has 15 residues. Trimming shortened V by 5 bases and J by 7 bases, and 17 bases separated the two germline ends. Germline CDR1 reads SGHVS; CDR2 reads FQNEAQ.

The table lists this clone with a count of one. The chain combines TRBV6-1 with TRBJ2-1, with D tentatively TRBD1 (5 bases). CDR3 length equals 14 residues. V was clipped by 0 bases and J by 4 bases, with 7 bases between them. Germline V gives CDR1 MNHNS, CDR2 SASEGT. CDR3 bases: TGTGCCAGCAGTGAAGCTCAGGGTTACAATGAGCAGTTCTTC. Protein sequence: CASSEAQGYNEQFF.

J is TRBJ2-5 and V is TRBV27; D gene ambiguous. CDR1 is MNHEY and CDR2 is SMNVEV in the germline V gene (reference sequence). The CDR3 runs to 15 residues. Trimming took off 0 bases at V and 5 bases at J, with 13 bases between the two ends. CDR3 region: CASSLSWVSSETQYF. As DNA, the CDR3 is TGTGCCAGCAGTTTATCTTGGGTTAGCAGCGAGACCCAGTACTTC.

This chain uses TRBV6-5 with TRBJ2-7; D unresolved. Trimming took off 4 bases at V and 1 base at J, with 5 bases between the two ends. The CDR3 consists of 12 residues. Germline values: CDR1 MNHEY, CDR2 SVGAGI. The CDR3 region has the DNA TGTGCCAGCAGTTCGCTATCCTACGAGCAGTACTTC. Amino acids: CASSSLSYEQYF.

Turning to this clone: Additional DNA sequences in this sample encode the identical CDR3. The chain uses TRBV5-1 and TRBJ2-7, with 7 bases lining up with TRBD1. The V gene's germline CDR1 is SGHRS and CDR2 YFSETQ. Trimming removed 0 bases from V and 2 bases from J; junction bases left unmatched: 5. This CDR3 has 15 amino acids. The CDR3 here is CASSLGGTATYEQYF. The CDR3 nucleotides read TGCGCCAGCAGCTTGGGGGGGACAGCGACCTACGAGCAGTACTTC. Combining the CDR3 with reference TRBV5-1 and TRBJ2-7 gives the whole variable domain KAGVTQTPRYLIKTRGQQVTLSCSPISGHRSVSWYQQTPGQGLQFLFEYFSETQRNKGNFPGRFSGRQFSNSRSEMNVSTLELGDSALYLCASSLGGTATYEQYFGPGTRLTVT.

The chain couples TRBV30 to TRBJ2-5, with TRBD2 identical over 7 bases. Germline CDR1 GTSNPN, CDR2 SVGIG (reference sequence). Trimming took 0 bases from V and 4 from J; bases not matched to a gene: 2. This CDR3 spans 13 amino acids. DNA of the CDR3: TGTGCCTGGAGTGTCCCGGGAGGAGAGACCCAGTACTTC. Translated: CAWSVPGGETQYF.

This chain joins TRBV10-1 and TRBJ2-3; 8 bases match TRBD1. CDR3 length: 13 residues. The trim removed 9 bases at V and 3 bases at J, leaving 5 bases unmatched. The germline CDR1 and CDR2 sequences are WNHNN and SYGVQD (reference sequence). This CDR3 reads CASRTGRTDTQYF. CDR3 nucleotide sequence: TGCGCCAGTAGGACAGGGCGGACAGATACGCAGTATTTT.

The chain couples TRBV6-5 to TRBJ1-2; the D gene is possibly TRBD1 (6 bases). This CDR3 spans 16 amino acids. The germline CDR1 and CDR2 sequences are MNHEY and SVGAGI. With 4 bases removed from V and 4 bases from J, the gap between germline ends came to 19 bases. This chain's CDR3 is CASSSAPGQTVYGYTF. For the CDR3, the DNA is TGTGCCAGCAGTTCCGCTCCCGGACAGACGGTCTATGGCTACACCTTC.

The gene calls are TRBV5-4 and TRBJ2-3; 7 nucleotides match TRBD1. The CDR3 covers 14 residues. Germline lookup yields CDR1 SGHNT and CDR2 YYREEE (reference sequence). Losses at the gene ends were 4 bases for V and 5 bases for J; bases not matched to a gene: 7. The CDR3 DNA sequence: TGTGCCAGCAGCCCTAGACAGGGCGGAGATACGCAGTATTTT. Its protein product is CASSPRQGGDTQYF.